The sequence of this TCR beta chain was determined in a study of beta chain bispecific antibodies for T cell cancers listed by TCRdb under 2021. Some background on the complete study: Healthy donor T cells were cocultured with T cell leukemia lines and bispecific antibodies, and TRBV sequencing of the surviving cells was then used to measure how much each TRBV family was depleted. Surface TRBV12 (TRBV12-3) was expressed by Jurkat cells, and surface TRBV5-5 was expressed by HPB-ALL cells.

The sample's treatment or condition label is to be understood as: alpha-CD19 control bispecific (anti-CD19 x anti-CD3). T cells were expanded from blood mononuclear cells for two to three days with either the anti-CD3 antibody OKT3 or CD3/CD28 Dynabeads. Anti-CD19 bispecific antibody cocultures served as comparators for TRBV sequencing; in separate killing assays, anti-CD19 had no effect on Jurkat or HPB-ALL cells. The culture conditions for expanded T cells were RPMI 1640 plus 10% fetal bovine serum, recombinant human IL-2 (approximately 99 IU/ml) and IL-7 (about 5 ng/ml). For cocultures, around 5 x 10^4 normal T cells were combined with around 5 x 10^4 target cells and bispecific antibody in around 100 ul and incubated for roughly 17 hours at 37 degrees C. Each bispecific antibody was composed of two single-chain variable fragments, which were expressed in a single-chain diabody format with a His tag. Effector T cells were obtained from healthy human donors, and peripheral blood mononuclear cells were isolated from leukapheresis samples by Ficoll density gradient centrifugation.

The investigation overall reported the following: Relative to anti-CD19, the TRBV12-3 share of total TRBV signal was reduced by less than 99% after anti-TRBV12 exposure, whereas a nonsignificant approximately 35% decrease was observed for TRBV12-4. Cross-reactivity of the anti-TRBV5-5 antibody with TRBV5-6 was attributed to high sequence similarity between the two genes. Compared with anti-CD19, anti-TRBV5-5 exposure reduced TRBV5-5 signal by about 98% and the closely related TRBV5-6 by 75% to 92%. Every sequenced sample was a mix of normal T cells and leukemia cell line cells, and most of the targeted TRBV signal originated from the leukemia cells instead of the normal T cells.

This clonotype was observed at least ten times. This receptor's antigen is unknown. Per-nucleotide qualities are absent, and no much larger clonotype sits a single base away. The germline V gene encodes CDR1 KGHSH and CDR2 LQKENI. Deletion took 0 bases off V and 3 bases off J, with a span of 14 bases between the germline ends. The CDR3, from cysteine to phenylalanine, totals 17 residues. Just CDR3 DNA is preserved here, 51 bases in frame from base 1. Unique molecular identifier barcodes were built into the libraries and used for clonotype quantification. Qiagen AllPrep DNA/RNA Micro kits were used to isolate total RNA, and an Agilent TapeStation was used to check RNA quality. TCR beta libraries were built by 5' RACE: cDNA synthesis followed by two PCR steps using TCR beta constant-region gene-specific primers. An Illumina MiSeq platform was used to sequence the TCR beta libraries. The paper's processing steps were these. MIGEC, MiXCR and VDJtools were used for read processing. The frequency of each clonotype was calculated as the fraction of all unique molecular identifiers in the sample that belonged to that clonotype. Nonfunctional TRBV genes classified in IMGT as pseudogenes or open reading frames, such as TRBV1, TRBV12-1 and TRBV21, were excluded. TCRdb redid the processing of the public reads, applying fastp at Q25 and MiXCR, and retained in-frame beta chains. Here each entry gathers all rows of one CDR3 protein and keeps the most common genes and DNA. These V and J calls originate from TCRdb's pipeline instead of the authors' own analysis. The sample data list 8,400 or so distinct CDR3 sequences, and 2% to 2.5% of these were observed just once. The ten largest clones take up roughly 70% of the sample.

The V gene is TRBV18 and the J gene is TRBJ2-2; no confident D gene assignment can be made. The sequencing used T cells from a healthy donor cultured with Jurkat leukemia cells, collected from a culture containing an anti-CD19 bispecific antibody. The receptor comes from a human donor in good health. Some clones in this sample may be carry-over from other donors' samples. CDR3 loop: CASSPPSSLPYTGELFF. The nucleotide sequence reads TGTGCCAGCTCACCACCGTCGTCACTACCCTACACCGGGGAGCTGTTTTTT. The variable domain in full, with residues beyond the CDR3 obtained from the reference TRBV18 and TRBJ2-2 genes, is NAGVMQNPRHLVRRRGQEARLRCSPMKGHSHVYWYRQLPEEGLKFMVYLQKENIIDESGMPKERFSAEFPKEGPSILRIQQVVRGDSAAYFCASSPPSSLPYTGELFFGEGSRLTVL.